This T cell receptor (beta chain) was found in a study of cytomegalovirus exposure and HLA in healthy donors. A single count supports this clone. The germline gives CDR1 SGHRS, CDR2 YFSETQ. This CDR3 is 14 amino acids long. With 0 bases clipped from V and 8 bases from J, the junction kept 7 bases outside the gene matches. The PCR employed 60 Vbeta primers together with 13 Jbeta primers. Using immunoSEQ multiplex PCR, the repertoire was profiled, and TCRdb retains in-frame clones only, with some absent. The table records 160,000 or so clones, about 84% of them present only once. The V gene is TRBV5-1, the J gene TRBJ1-2; 7 bases are shared with TRBD1. Sequencing was done on a sample of PBMCs. The sequence was collected from a man between 45 and 60 years old in good health and CMV-seropositive. This CDR3 reads CASSLGTGAGGYTF. The CDR3 DNA is TGCGCCAGCAGCTTGGGCACAGGGGCGGGAGGCTACACCTTC.